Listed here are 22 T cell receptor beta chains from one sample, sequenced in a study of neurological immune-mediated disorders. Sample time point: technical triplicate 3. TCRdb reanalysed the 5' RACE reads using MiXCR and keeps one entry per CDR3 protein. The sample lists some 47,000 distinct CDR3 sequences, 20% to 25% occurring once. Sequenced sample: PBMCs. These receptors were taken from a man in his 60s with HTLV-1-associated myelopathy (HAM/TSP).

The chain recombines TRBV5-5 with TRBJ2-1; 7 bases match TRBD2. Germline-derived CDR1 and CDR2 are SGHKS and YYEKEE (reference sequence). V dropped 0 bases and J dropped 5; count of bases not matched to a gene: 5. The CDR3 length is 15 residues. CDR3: CASSLGLAVNNEQFF. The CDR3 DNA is TGTGCCAGCAGCTTGGGTCTAGCGGTTAACAATGAGCAGTTCTTC.

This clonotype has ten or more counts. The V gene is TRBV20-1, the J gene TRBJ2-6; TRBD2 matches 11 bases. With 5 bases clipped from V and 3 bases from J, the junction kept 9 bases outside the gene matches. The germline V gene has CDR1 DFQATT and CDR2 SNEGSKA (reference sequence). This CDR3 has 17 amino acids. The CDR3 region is CSAPPLTSGSGANVLTF. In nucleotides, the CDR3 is TGCAGTGCTCCCCCTCTCACTAGCGGGAGTGGGGCCAACGTCCTGACTTTC.

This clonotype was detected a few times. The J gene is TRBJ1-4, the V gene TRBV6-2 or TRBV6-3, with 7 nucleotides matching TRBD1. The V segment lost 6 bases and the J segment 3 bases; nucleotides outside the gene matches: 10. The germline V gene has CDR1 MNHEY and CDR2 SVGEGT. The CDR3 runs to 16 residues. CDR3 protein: CASSYPTGRPNEKLFF. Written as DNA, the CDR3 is TGTGCCAGCAGCTACCCGACAGGGAGGCCTAATGAAAAACTGTTTTTT.

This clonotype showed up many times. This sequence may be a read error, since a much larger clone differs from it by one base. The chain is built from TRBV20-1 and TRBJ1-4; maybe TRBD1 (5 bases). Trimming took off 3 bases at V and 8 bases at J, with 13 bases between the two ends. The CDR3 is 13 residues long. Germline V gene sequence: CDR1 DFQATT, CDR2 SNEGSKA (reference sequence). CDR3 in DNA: TGCAGTGCTAGTTCAGGGTCCACCGAAAAACTGTTTTTT. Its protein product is CSASSGSTEKLFF.

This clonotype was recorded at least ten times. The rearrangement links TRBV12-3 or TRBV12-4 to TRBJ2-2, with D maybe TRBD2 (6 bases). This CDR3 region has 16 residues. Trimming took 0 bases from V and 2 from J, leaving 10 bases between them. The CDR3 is CASSLAGGYNTGELFF. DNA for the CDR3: TGTGCCAGCAGTTTAGCGGGGGGTTACAACACCGGGGAGCTGTTTTTT.

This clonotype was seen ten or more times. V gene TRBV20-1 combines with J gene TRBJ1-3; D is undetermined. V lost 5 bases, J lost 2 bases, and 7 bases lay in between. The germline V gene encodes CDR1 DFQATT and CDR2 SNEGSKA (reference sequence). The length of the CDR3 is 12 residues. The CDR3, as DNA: TGCAGTGCTGCAGCGACTGGAAACACCATATATTTT. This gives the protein CSAAATGNTIYF.

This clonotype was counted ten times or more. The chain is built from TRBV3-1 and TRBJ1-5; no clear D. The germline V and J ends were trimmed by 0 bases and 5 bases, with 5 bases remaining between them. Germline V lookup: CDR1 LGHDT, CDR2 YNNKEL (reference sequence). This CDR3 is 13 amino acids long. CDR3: CASSQDKDQPQHF. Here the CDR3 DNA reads TGTGCCAGCAGCCAAGATAAGGATCAGCCCCAGCATTTT.

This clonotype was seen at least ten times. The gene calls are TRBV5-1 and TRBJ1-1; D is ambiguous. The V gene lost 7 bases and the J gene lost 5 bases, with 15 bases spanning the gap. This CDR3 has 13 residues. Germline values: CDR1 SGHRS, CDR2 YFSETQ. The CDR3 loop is CASRKGGETEAFF. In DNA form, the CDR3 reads TGCGCCAGCCGAAAGGGTGGAGAGACTGAAGCTTTCTTT.

This chain's CDR3 is CASSDRLAGYTDTQYF. The CDR3 region has the DNA TGTGCCAGCAGTGACCGACTAGCGGGTTACACAGATACGCAGTATTTT. The rearrangement uses TRBV2 and TRBJ2-3; 10 nucleotides align to TRBD2. J gave up 2 bases and V 3 bases, and 5 bases lay outside the gene matches. The CDR3 has 16 amino acids. Germline CDR1 and CDR2: SNHLY and FYNNEI.

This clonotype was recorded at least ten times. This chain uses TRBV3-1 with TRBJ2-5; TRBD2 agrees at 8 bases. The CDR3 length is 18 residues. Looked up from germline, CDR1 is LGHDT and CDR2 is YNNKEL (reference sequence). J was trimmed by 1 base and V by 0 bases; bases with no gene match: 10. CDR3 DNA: TGTGCCAGCAGCCAAGATCGGGGGGGTCGGAAAAGCCAAGAGACCCAGTACTTC. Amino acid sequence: CASSQDRGGRKSQETQYF.

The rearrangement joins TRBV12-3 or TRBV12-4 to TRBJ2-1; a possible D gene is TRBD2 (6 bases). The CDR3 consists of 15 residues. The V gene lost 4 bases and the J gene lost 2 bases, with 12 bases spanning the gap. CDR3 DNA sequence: TGTGCCAGCAGTTCAGTAGCGGTTCCCTACAATGAGCAGTTCTTC. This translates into CASSSVAVPYNEQFF.

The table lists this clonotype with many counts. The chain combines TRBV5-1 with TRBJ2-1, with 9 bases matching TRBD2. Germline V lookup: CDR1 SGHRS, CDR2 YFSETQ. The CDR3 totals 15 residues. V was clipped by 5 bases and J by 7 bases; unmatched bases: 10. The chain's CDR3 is CASRGAGGPENEQFF. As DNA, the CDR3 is TGCGCCAGCAGAGGGGCGGGAGGGCCTGAGAATGAGCAGTTCTTC.

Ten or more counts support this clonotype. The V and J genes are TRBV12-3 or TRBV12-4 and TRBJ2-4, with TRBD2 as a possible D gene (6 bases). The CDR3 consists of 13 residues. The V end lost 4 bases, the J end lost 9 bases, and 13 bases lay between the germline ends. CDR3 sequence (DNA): TGTGCCAGCAGTTCGGACTATAGTACCATTCAGTACTTC. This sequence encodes CASSSDYSTIQYF.

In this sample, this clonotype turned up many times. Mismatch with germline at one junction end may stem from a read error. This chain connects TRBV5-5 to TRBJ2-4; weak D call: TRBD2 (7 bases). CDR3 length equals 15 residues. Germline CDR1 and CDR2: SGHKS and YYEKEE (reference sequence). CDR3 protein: CASSPAPTQRGAVGF. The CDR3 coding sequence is TGTGCCAGCAGCCCCGCCCCCACGCAACGGGGGGCCGTAGGCTTC. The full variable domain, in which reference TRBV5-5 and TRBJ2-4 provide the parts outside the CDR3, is DAGVTQSPTHLIKTRGQQVTLRCSPISGHKSVSWYQQVLGQGPQFIFQYYEKEERGRGNFPDRFSARQFPNYSSELNVNALLLGDSALYLCASSPAPTQRGAVGFGAGTRLSVL.

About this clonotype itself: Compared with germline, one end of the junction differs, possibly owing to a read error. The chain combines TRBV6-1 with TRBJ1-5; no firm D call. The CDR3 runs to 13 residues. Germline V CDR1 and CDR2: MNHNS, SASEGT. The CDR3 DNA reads TGTGCCAGCAGTGACACTCAAGGTCAGCGCCAGCATTTT. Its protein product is CASSDTQGQRQHF.

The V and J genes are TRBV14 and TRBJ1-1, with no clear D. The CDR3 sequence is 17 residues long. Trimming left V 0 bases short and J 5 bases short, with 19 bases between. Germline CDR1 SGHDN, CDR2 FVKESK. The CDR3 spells CASSQDKGTNLPTEAFF. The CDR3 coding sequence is TGTGCCAGCAGCCAAGATAAGGGAACAAATCTTCCGACTGAAGCTTTCTTT.

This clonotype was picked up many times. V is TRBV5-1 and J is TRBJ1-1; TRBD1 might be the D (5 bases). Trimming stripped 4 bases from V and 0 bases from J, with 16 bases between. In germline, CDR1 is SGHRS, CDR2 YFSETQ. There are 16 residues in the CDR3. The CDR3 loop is CASSLTGTYLNTEAFF. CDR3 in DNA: TGCGCCAGCAGCCTGACCGGGACTTACCTGAACACTGAAGCTTTCTTT.

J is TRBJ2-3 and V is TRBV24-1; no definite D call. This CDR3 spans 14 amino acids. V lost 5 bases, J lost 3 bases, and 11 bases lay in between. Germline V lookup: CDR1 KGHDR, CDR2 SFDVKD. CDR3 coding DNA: TGTGCCACCAGTGGGGTAGTGGGGACAGATACGCAGTATTTT. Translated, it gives CATSGVVGTDTQYF.

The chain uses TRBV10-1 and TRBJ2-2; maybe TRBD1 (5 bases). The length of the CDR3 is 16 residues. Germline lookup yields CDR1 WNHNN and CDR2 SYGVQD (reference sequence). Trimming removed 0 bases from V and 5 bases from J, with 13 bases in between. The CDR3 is CASSESTPGRTGELFF. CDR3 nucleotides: TGCGCCAGCAGTGAGTCGACCCCAGGGCGTACCGGGGAGCTGTTTTTT.

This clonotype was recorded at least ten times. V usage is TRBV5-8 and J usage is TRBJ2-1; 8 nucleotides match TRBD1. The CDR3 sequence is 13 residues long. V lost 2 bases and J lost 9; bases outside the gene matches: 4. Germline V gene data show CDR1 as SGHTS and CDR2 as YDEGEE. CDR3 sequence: CASSFIQGAEQFF. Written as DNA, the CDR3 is TGTGCCAGCAGCTTTATCCAGGGGGCTGAGCAGTTCTTC.

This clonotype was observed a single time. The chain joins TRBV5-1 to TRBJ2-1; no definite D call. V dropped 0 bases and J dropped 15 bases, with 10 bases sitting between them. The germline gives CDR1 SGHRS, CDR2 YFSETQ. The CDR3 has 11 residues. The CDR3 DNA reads TGCGCCAGCAGCTTGGAAGGGAATCGGTTCTTC. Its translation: CASSLEGNRFF. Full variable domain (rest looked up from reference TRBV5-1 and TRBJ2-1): KAGVTQTPRYLIKTRGQQVTLSCSPISGHRSVSWYQQTPGQGLQFLFEYFSETQRNKGNFPGRFSGRQFSNSRSEMNVSTLELGDSALYLCASSLEGNRFFGPGTRLTVL.

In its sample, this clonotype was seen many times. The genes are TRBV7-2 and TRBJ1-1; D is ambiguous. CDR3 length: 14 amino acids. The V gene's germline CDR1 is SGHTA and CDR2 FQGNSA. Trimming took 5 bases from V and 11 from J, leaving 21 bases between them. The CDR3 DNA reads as TGTGCCAGCAGCCTCCTAAGGGCGGGGAGGGAGGCTTTCTTT. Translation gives CASSLLRAGREAFF.